The 19 T cell receptor beta chains reported below all come from one sample, sequenced in a study of blood T cell repertoires in COVID-19. Using immunoSEQ multiplex PCR, the repertoire was profiled, and TCRdb retains in-frame clones only, with some absent. This sample yields about 160,000 clones, of which less than 85% are seen a single time; 8% to 8.5% belongs to the top ten. Sequenced: peripheral blood. Receptors were obtained from a woman in her sixties or seventies with COVID-19, enrolled during active disease.

The J gene is TRBJ2-2, the V gene TRBV10-3; 7 bases are shared with TRBD2. Germline V gives CDR1 ENHRY, CDR2 SYGVKD. This CDR3 contains 15 residues. V lost 3 bases to trimming and J lost 1 base; unmatched junction nucleotides: 2. CDR3 in amino acids: CAISESGMNTGELFF. The CDR3 nucleotides read TGTGCCATCAGTGAAAGCGGGATGAACACCGGGGAGCTGTTTTTT.

This rearrangement joins TRBV7-3 to TRBJ2-3; 7 bases agree with TRBD2. Per germline, CDR1 SGHTA and CDR2 FQGTGA. Trimming at V came to 5 bases and at J to 2 bases, leaving 10 bases not matched to a gene. CDR3 length: 16 amino acids. In DNA, the CDR3 is TGTGCCAGCAGCCCTCAGGGAGGGAGACACACAGATACGCAGTATTTT. It specifies CASSPQGGRHTDTQYF.

The chain couples TRBV12-3 or TRBV12-4 to TRBJ1-2; no definite D call. The V gene lost 3 bases and the J gene lost 7 bases, with 9 bases spanning the gap. The CDR3 is 12 residues long. CDR3 coding DNA: TGTGCCAGCAGTTTCCTCCCGGGTGGCTACACCTTC. Translated, it gives CASSFLPGGYTF.

This clone was found once. J is TRBJ2-7 and V is TRBV2; a possible D gene is TRBD2 (5 bases). V lost 3 bases and J lost 6, with 15 bases in between. Germline assignment: CDR1 SNHLY and CDR2 FYNNEI. The CDR3 runs to 14 residues. This CDR3 is CASSDTPGFGEQYV. The CDR3 bases are TGTGCCAGCAGTGATACACCGGGGTTTGGCGAGCAGTACGTC.

The chain joins TRBV11-1 to TRBJ2-7; 9 bases map to TRBD2. CDR3 length equals 13 residues. Germline V lookup: CDR1 SGHAT, CDR2 FQDESV (reference sequence). The ends lost 5 bases at V and 6 bases at J; junction bases unmatched: 5. The CDR3 DNA sequence: TGTGCCAGCAGCCGTAATAGCGGGAGCGAGCAGTACTTC. It yields the protein CASSRNSGSEQYF.

J is TRBJ1-2 and V is TRBV7-2; perhaps TRBD1 as D (5 bases). Germline V gene sequence: CDR1 SGHTA, CDR2 FQGNSA. The CDR3 runs 16 residues. Trimming shortened V by 4 bases and J by 4 bases, and 19 bases separated the two germline ends. CDR3 DNA: TGTGCCAGCAGCTGGGGCTTCGGGGGAGCCAGCTATGGCTACACCTTC. This encodes CASSWGFGGASYGYTF.

V gene TRBV11-2 combines with J gene TRBJ2-5; D unresolved. The CDR3 has 12 residues. V was pared by 5 bases and J by 5 bases, with 9 bases between. Per germline, CDR1 SGHAT and CDR2 FQNNGV. The CDR3 protein is CASSEAPETQYF. CDR3 nucleotides: TGTGCCAGCAGCGAAGCGCCGGAGACCCAGTACTTC.

In its sample, this clone was seen a few times. This chain joins TRBV28 and TRBJ1-1; D is possibly TRBD1 (5 bases). The CDR3 contains 14 residues. Germline CDR1 is MDHEN and CDR2 is SYDVKM. Trimming shortened V by 6 bases and J by 0 bases, and 11 bases separated the two germline ends. The CDR3 DNA follows: TGTGCCAGCAGGAACAGGCTTATGAACACTGAAGCTTTCTTT. It specifies CASRNRLMNTEAFF.

This chain links TRBV6-5 with TRBJ2-1; TRBD2 agrees at 10 bases. The CDR3 is 15 amino acids. CDR1 is MNHEY, CDR2 SVGAGI, per germline. V lost 7 bases to trimming and J lost 16 bases; unmatched junction nucleotides: 19. CDR3 loop: CASISLPPRLAGVFF. CDR3 nucleotides: TGTGCCAGCATCTCTCTCCCCCCCCGGCTAGCGGGAGTTTTCTTC.

The V gene is TRBV14, the J gene TRBJ1-1; D remains ambiguous. Germline lookup yields CDR1 SGHDN and CDR2 FVKESK. V lost 0 bases and J lost 6, with 14 bases in between. The CDR3 contains 15 residues. The CDR3 bases are TGTGCCAGCAGCCAAGACCCAGCGGGGAAATCTGAAGCTTTCTTT. Its translation: CASSQDPAGKSEAFF. The whole variable domain, filled in from reference TRBV14 and TRBJ1-1, reads EAGVTQFPSHSVIEKGQTVTLRCDPISGHDNLYWYRRVMGKEIKFLLHFVKESKQDESGMPNNRFLAERTGGTYSTLKVQPAELEDSGVYFCASSQDPAGKSEAFFGQGTRLTVV.

This chain uses TRBV28 with TRBJ2-1; D not certain. Germline CDR1 MDHEN, CDR2 SYDVKM. V dropped 7 bases and J dropped 5 bases, with 15 bases sitting between them. The CDR3 runs 14 residues. The chain's CDR3 is CASNPSIPDNEQFF. Here the CDR3 DNA reads TGTGCCAGCAACCCTAGTATCCCCGACAATGAGCAGTTCTTC.

The chain links TRBV28 to TRBJ1-3; maybe TRBD1 (5 bases). The length of the CDR3 is 16 residues. Germline lookup yields CDR1 MDHEN and CDR2 SYDVKM. Trimming took 6 bases from V and 0 from J, leaving 15 bases between them. CDR3 coding DNA: TGTGCCAGCAGCCGCGGAGGGGTAACCTCTGGAAACACCATATATTTT. Its translation is CASSRGGVTSGNTIYF.

This clone was picked up a small number of times. The chain is built from TRBV7-9 and TRBJ2-5; D not certain. The CDR3 is made up of 13 amino acids. Germline V gene data show CDR1 as SEHNR and CDR2 as FQNEAQ (reference sequence). The V and J ends lost 2 bases and 5 bases respectively, with 9 bases between them. The CDR3: CASSLTQTETQYF. Here the CDR3 DNA reads TGTGCCAGCAGCTTAACGCAGACTGAGACCCAGTACTTC.

The DNA of the CDR3 is TGTGCCAGCAGCCAACCCCCAGGGGAGGGTGAGCAGTTCTTC. Its translation is CASSQPPGEGEQFF. The V call is TRBV3-1 (or the pseudogene TRBV3-2), the J call TRBJ2-1; possibly TRBD2 for D (7 bases). Trimming removed 2 bases at V and 9 bases at J, with 14 bases between. The CDR3 length is 14 residues. Germline values: CDR1 LGHDT, CDR2 YNNKEL (reference sequence).

V and J are TRBV19 and TRBJ2-3; 11 nucleotides match TRBD1. V trimming: 7 bases; J trimming: 5 bases; junction bases outside the gene matches: 8. The CDR3 extends over 15 amino acids. Germline V CDR1 and CDR2: LNHDA, SQIVND (reference sequence). The CDR3 DNA is TGTGCCAGTAAAGGACAGGGGGCTTCGGGAGATACGCAGTATTTT. This encodes CASKGQGASGDTQYF.

This chain joins TRBV7-3 and TRBJ2-7; TRBD1 aligns across 9 bases. Per the germline V gene, CDR1 is SGHTA and CDR2 is FQGTGA. This CDR3 contains 15 residues. V lost 0 bases to trimming and J lost 7 bases; unmatched junction nucleotides: 7. The CDR3 DNA sequence: TGTGCCAGCAGCTTAACCGGGGGACAGGGCCGAGAGCAGTACTTC. This encodes CASSLTGGQGREQYF.

The chain joins TRBV29-1 to TRBJ1-1; the D is unclear. Germline CDR1 SQVTM, CDR2 ANQGSEA. V lost 4 bases and J 5 bases, leaving 17 bases between the germline ends. This CDR3 comprises 14 residues. CDR3 sequence reads: CSVAVGGRRTEAFF. The CDR3 nucleotides are TGCAGCGTTGCAGTAGGTGGGCGTCGGACTGAAGCTTTCTTT.

The genes are TRBV6-4 and TRBJ1-1, with 8 bases aligning to TRBD1. This CDR3 contains 15 residues. After removal of 6 bases from V and 0 bases from J, the junction contained 6 bases not matched to a gene. Germline V lookup: CDR1 MRHNA, CDR2 SNTAGT. CDR3 in amino acids: CASRPRTGMNTEAFF. As DNA, the CDR3 is TGTGCCAGCAGGCCCCGGACAGGGATGAACACTGAAGCTTTCTTT.

CDR3 region: CASSLGLAGGWYQETQYF. The CDR3 DNA reads as TGCGCCAGCAGCTTGGGACTAGCGGGGGGTTGGTACCAAGAGACCCAGTACTTC. The chain recombines TRBV5-1 with TRBJ2-5, with TRBD2 matching over 13 bases. After removal of 0 bases from V and 0 bases from J, the junction contained 5 bases not matched to a gene. Germline-derived CDR1 and CDR2 are SGHRS and YFSETQ. The CDR3 consists of 18 residues. The whole variable domain, remainder taken from reference TRBV5-1 and TRBJ2-5, is KAGVTQTPRYLIKTRGQQVTLSCSPISGHRSVSWYQQTPGQGLQFLFEYFSETQRNKGNFPGRFSGRQFSNSRSEMNVSTLELGDSALYLCASSLGLAGGWYQETQYFGPGTRLLVL.